This T cell receptor beta chain was sequenced during a study of T cells after somatic rescue of genetic block. The V segment lost 6 bases and the J segment 5 bases; nucleotides outside the gene matches: 13. The CDR3 length is 15 residues. CDR1 is SGHRS and CDR2 is YFSETQ in the germline V gene. Produced via immunoSEQ multiplex PCR; TCRdb's table is partial and in-frame only. The table includes about 110,000 clones, 85% to 95% detected once. The chain has TRBV5-1 and TRBJ2-7, with TRBD1 identical over 8 bases. The sequenced material came from peripheral blood mononuclear cells (PBMCs). The TCR originated in a woman aged 18-35 years. CDR3 nucleotides: TGCGCCAGCACTTGGACAGGGAGAGGTGCAGACGAGCAGTACTTC. Its protein is CASTWTGRGADEQYF.